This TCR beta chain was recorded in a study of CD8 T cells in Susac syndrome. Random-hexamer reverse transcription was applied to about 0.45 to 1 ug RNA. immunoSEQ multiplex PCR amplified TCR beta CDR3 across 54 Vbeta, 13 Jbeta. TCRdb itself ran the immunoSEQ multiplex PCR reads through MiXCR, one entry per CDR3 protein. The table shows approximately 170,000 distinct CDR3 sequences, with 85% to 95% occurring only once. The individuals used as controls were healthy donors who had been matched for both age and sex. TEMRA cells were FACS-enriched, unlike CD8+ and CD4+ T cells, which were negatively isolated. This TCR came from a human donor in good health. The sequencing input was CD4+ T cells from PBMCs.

CDR3 bases: TGTGCCAGCAGTGAGAGTGGAAGAGTCCTGACTTTC. It encodes CASSESGRVLTF. The chain is built from TRBV2 and TRBJ2-6; the D is unclear. Germline V gene sequence: CDR1 SNHLY, CDR2 FYNNEI. CDR3 length equals 12 residues. Trimming pared 3 bases from V and 13 bases from J, leaving 10 bases between.